Listed here is a single TCR beta chain. Its specificity is unknown. Trimming removed 5 bases at V and 3 bases at J, with 14 bases between. From germline, CDR1 is SGHTA and CDR2 FQGNSA. The CDR3 consists of 14 residues. This specimen comes from a study of radiotherapy plus CTLA-4 blockade in lung cancer. Produced via immunoSEQ multiplex PCR; TCRdb's table is partial and in-frame only. The sample yields around 44,000 clones, approximately 86% seen once. Study-wide results and caveats: Increased serum interferon-beta after radiation also reportedly predicted response strongly. In blood, TCR clones derived from the tumor expanded after radiotherapy plus ipilimumab.

The receptor was derived from a human donor with non-small cell lung cancer that progressed on radiotherapy plus ipilimumab. Some clones in this sample may be carry-over from other donors' samples. The input for sequencing was peripheral blood, taken from a patient treated with radiotherapy plus ipilimumab. The chain carries TRBV7-2 and TRBJ2-7, with D possibly being TRBD2 (6 bases). Here the CDR3 reads CASSHNSGVYEQYF. As DNA, the CDR3 is TGTGCCAGCAGCCATAATAGCGGAGTCTACGAGCAGTACTTC.